This T cell receptor (beta chain) was recorded in a study of identical twins. A universal primer site arose from template switching, and cDNA bore unique molecular identifiers. TCRdb re-called the 5' RACE reads with MiXCR, one entry per CDR3 protein. The sample holds a few hundred thousand distinct CDR3 sequences, approximately 18% seen once. CDR3 length: 14 residues. This clonotype has a count of ten or more. The sample consisted of naive T cells sorted from blood. The receptor was isolated from a man aged 45-65 years in good health. The chain is built from TRBV21-1 and TRBJ2-7; TRBD1, as called in the table, went unchecked against the DNA. TRBV21-1 is deemed a pseudogene. This CDR3 is CASSNGAPSYEQYF. The CDR3 DNA reads as TGTGCCAGCAGCAACGGAGCGCCCTCCTACGAGCAGTACTTC.